The 14 T cell receptor beta chains reported below all come from one sample, sequenced in a study of T-cell reconstitution after alpha-beta-depleted transplantation in children. For TCRbeta, the library was prepared with unique molecular identifiers. TCRdb redid the calling of the PCR reads with MiXCR, one entry per CDR3 protein. The table shows approximately 520,000 distinct CDR3 sequences, with approximately 32% occurring only once. This sample comprised PBMCs from the stem cell graft donor, obtained from the stem cell graft. The receptors come from a human donor who donated a stem cell graft to a child with aplastic anemia.

This clonotype came up a few times. This rearrangement joins TRBV7-2 to TRBJ2-3; TRBD2 aligns across 10 bases. Unmatched junction bases numbered 8, after V lost 1 base and J lost 4 bases. This CDR3 is built from 17 residues. CDR1 is SGHTA and CDR2 is FQGNSA in the germline V gene. The CDR3 DNA is TGTGCCAGCAGCTTAGGCCGAGGTCTAGCGGGAGCAGATACGCAGTATTTT. Its translation: CASSLGRGLAGADTQYF.

This clonotype turned up a few times. The chain joins TRBV6-2 or TRBV6-3 to TRBJ2-1, with 10 bases identical to TRBD1. Trimming took 10 bases from V and 8 from J; bases not matched to a gene: 14. Looked up from germline, CDR1 is MNHEY and CDR2 is SVGEGT. CDR3 size: 15 residues. The CDR3 DNA follows: TGTGCCACCCAAAACCCGGGACAGGGGATTTATGAGCAGTTCTTC. It translates to CATQNPGQGIYEQFF.

This rearrangement joins TRBV3-1 to TRBJ2-5; 8 bases are shared with TRBD1. Unmatched junction bases numbered 5, after V lost 7 bases and J lost 1 base. CDR1 LGHDT and CDR2 YNNKEL come from the germline V gene (reference sequence). The CDR3 runs 14 residues. The CDR3 DNA reads as TGTGCCAGCACCCACAGGGGGATCCAAGAGACCCAGTACTTC. Translating gives CASTHRGIQETQYF.

This clonotype showed up just a few times. The chain joins TRBV7-2 to TRBJ2-7, with a weak D call TRBD2 (7 bases). V lost 0 bases and J 3 bases, leaving 18 bases between the germline ends. From germline, CDR1 is SGHTA and CDR2 FQGNSA. This CDR3 is 17 amino acids long. DNA of the CDR3: TGTGCCAGCAGCTTAGCTGGGGGGGCGGGAGCCCGCTACGAGCAGTACTTC. It encodes CASSLAGGAGARYEQYF.

This clonotype was observed a handful of times. V gene TRBV13 combines with J gene TRBJ1-4; TRBD1 might be the D (5 bases). The CDR3 length is 18 residues. V gave up 3 bases and J gave up 3 bases, with 20 bases separating them. Germline CDR1 is PRHDT and CDR2 is FYEKMQ (reference sequence). The CDR3 nucleotides read TGTGCCAGCAGCTTTAAGGCGGGGCGGTTGACGGCTAATGAAAAACTGTTTTTT. Protein sequence: CASSFKAGRLTANEKLFF. Filled out from reference TRBV13 and TRBJ1-4, the complete variable domain reads AAGVIQSPRHLIKEKRETATLKCYPIPRHDTVYWYQQGPGQDPQFLISFYEKMQSDKGSIPDRFSAQQFSDYHSELNMSSLELGDSALYFCASSFKAGRLTANEKLFFGSGTQLSVL.

The sample holds a few counts of this clonotype. The chain links TRBV27 to TRBJ2-5; TRBD1 or TRBD2 may be the D gene (7 bases each). The germline V gene encodes CDR1 MNHEY and CDR2 SMNVEV (reference sequence). Trimming pared 4 bases from V and 2 bases from J, leaving 20 bases between. The CDR3 contains 17 residues. CDR3 sequence reads: CASSSHRGGGAQETQYF. In nucleotides, the CDR3 is TGTGCCAGCAGTTCACACAGGGGAGGGGGGGCTCAAGAGACCCAGTACTTC.

The rearrangement joins TRBV29-1 to TRBJ1-3; D gene uncertain. Deletions cut 1 base from V and 4 bases from J, with 8 bases between. Germline values: CDR1 SQVTM, CDR2 ANQGSEA. The CDR3 totals 13 residues. CDR3 bases: TGCAGCGTTGAAGTGTCGGCGGGAAACACCATATATTTT. It translates to CSVEVSAGNTIYF.

This clonotype was found a few times. The chain links TRBV12-3 or TRBV12-4 to TRBJ2-1; the D gene is possibly TRBD1 (6 bases). This CDR3 spans 19 amino acids. V was pared by 5 bases and J by 2 bases, with 25 bases between. The CDR3 DNA reads TGTGCCAGCAGTCCAGGGGTGATCCAGAAAATTTCCACCTACAATGAGCAGTTCTTC. Its translation: CASSPGVIQKISTYNEQFF.

The rearrangement joins TRBV20-1 to TRBJ1-5; D is uncertain. CDR3 length: 13 residues. V lost 3 bases, J lost 1 base, and 7 bases lay in between. The germline V gene has CDR1 DFQATT and CDR2 SNEGSKA (reference sequence). The CDR3 protein is CSASLASNQPQHF. CDR3 DNA: TGCAGTGCTAGCTTGGCGAGCAATCAGCCCCAGCATTTT.

A few counts support this clonotype. The chain couples TRBV12-3 or TRBV12-4 to TRBJ2-1; 10 nucleotides agree with TRBD2. The V gene end was trimmed by 6 bases and the J gene end by 1 base; junction bases not matched to a gene: 3. The length of the CDR3 is 15 residues. CDR3 in DNA: TGTGCCAGCAGAGAGCGGGAGGGTTCCTACAATGAGCAGTTCTTC. It encodes CASREREGSYNEQFF.

This clonotype was seen ten or more times. The chain recombines TRBV7-2 with TRBJ1-6; tentatively, D is TRBD1 (6 bases). Germline CDR1 is SGHTA and CDR2 is FQGNSA. This CDR3 has 17 residues. The V gene lost 1 base and the J gene lost 0 bases, with 10 bases spanning the gap. The CDR3 DNA follows: TGTGCCAGCAGCTTAGGGGGGCAACCCTCCTATAATTCACCCCTCCACTTT. Protein product: CASSLGGQPSYNSPLHF.

In this sample, this clonotype turned up a few times. The chain joins TRBV12-3 or TRBV12-4 to TRBJ2-2; tentative D call: TRBD2 (6 bases). The CDR3 covers 15 residues. The V and J ends lost 3 bases and 6 bases respectively, with 14 bases between them. CDR3 loop: CASSLTGVSAGELFF. In nucleotides, the CDR3 is TGTGCCAGCAGTTTGACGGGAGTAAGCGCCGGGGAGCTGTTTTTT.

CDR3 coding DNA: TGTGCCTGGATAAACAGACTCACCGGGGAGCTGTTTTTT. Protein sequence: CAWINRLTGELFF. This chain links TRBV30 with TRBJ2-2; D ambiguous. The CDR3 runs to 13 residues. Trimming removed 4 bases at V and 4 bases at J, with 10 bases between. Per germline, CDR1 GTSNPN and CDR2 SVGIG (reference sequence).

The CDR3 loop is CSARKSSGNTIYF. The CDR3 DNA sequence: TGCAGTGCTAGGAAGAGCTCTGGAAACACCATATATTTT. The rearrangement uses TRBV20-1 and TRBJ1-3; no firm D call. This CDR3 is 13 amino acids long. The ends were cut back, 3 bases at V and 0 bases at J, with 6 bases in the middle. Germline V CDR1 and CDR2: DFQATT, SNEGSKA (reference sequence).